The following is a T cell receptor beta chain sequence with its context. Method: immunoSEQ multiplex PCR; TCRdb's copy keeps in-frame clones and lacks some. The sample lists approximately 300,000 clones, less than 85% occurring once. This sample stems from a study of blood T cell repertoires in COVID-19. The V gene end was trimmed by 4 bases and the J gene end by 5 bases; junction bases not matched to a gene: 11. The germline V gene encodes CDR1 MGHRA and CDR2 YSYEKL. The CDR3 has 16 amino acids. The chain uses TRBV4-1 and TRBJ2-7, with 10 bases fitting TRBD1. Sequencing used PBMCs or T cells enriched from blood (not recorded which). The sequence was obtained from a woman in her 30s who had been exposed to COVID-19. In DNA form, the CDR3 reads TGCGCCAGCAGCCCCATCCCGACCGGGACAGGGGACGAGCAGTACTTC. Its translation: CASSPIPTGTGDEQYF.